What follows is one T cell receptor (beta chain) and its context. The repertoire was sequenced with immunoSEQ multiplex PCR; TCRdb's copy has only in-frame clones and lacks some. The sample has under 150,000 clones; 84% are singletons. Germline V gives CDR1 SEHNR, CDR2 FQNEAQ (reference sequence). The V gene end was trimmed by 3 bases and the J gene end by 6 bases; junction bases not matched to a gene: 4. CDR3 length: 14 residues. This specimen comes from a study of blood T cell repertoires in COVID-19. About the study: Sites in the United States, Italy and Spain provided acute and convalescent COVID-19 samples.

The genes are TRBV7-9 and TRBJ2-1, with 8 nucleotides matching TRBD2. The TCR originated in a woman aged 40 to 50 with acute or convalescent COVID-19. The sequenced sample consisted of peripheral blood. The CDR3 DNA sequence: TGTGCCAGCAGCTTCGGGACTAGTAGCAATGAGCAGTTCTTC. It translates to CASSFGTSSNEQFF.